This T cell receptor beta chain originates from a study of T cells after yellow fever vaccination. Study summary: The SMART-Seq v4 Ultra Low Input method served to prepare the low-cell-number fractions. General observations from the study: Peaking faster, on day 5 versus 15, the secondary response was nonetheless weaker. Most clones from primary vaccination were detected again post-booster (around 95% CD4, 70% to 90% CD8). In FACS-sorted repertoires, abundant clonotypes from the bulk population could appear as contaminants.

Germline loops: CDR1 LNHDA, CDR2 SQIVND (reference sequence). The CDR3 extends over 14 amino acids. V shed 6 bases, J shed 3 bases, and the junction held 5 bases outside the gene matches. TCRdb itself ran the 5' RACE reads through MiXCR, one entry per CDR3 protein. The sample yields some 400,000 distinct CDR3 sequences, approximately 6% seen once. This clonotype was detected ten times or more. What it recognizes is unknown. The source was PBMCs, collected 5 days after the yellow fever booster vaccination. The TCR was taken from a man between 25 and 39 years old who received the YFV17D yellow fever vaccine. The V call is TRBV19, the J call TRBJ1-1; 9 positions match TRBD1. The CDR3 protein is CASRDRGAHTEAFF. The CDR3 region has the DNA TGTGCCAGTAGGGACAGGGGCGCACACACTGAAGCTTTCTTT.